One sample yielded the 13 T cell receptor beta chains listed below, sequenced in a study of T cell repertoires in cytomegalovirus infection (dated by TCRdb to the late 2010s). TCRdb records Illumina HiSeq 1500 as the sequencer. Starting from the raw public reads, TCRdb applied fastp trimming at Q25, assembled clones with MiXCR and retained in-frame beta chains. Records with the same CDR3 protein are collapsed into one entry carrying the most frequent genes and DNA. The sample records about 890,000 distinct CDR3 sequences, approximately 31% of which are singletons. 11% to 15% of the sample is held by the ten biggest clonotypes. Reading the label with the study, this specimen's treatment or condition is: in vitro stimulation with specific CMV peptide epitopes to enrich CMV-specific T cells. The antigens for these receptors are not known. The sample here was cultured CD8+ T cells from PBMCs, taken from culture after CMV antigen stimulation. All receptors come from a human donor in good health (CMV status not recorded). Some clones in this sample may be carry-over from other donors' samples.

This chain connects TRBV29-1 to TRBJ1-1; unclear D gene. The CDR3 extends over 10 amino acids. The V end lost 4 bases, the J end lost 0 bases, and 0 bases lay between the germline ends. Germline CDR1 reads SQVTM; CDR2 reads ANQGSEA. The CDR3 protein is CSVVNTEAFF. The CDR3 DNA follows: TGCAGCGTTGTGAACACTGAAGCTTTCTTT.

In DNA form, the CDR3 reads TGTGCCAGCAGCCAAGATACCCCTAGGGGTTATGGCTACACCTTC. Its protein is CASSQDTPRGYGYTF. The V gene is TRBV4-2, the J gene TRBJ1-2, with a possible D match to TRBD1 (5 bases). V was trimmed by 0 bases and J by 5 bases, leaving 13 bases between them. Germline-derived CDR1 and CDR2 are LGHNA and YNFKEQ. The CDR3 runs to 15 residues.

This clonotype was seen a few times. J is TRBJ1-1 and V is TRBV4-2; 7 bases align to TRBD1. Germline CDR1 is LGHNA and CDR2 is YNFKEQ. After removal of 4 bases from V and 0 bases from J, the junction contained 14 bases not matched to a gene. The CDR3 loop spans 18 amino acids. CDR3 sequence: CASSPIGGGLRMNTEAFF. CDR3 sequence (DNA): TGTGCCAGCAGCCCAATAGGAGGGGGCCTTCGCATGAACACTGAAGCTTTCTTT.

Only a few counts were recorded for this clonotype. The chain is built from TRBV4-1 and TRBJ1-6; tentatively, D is TRBD1 (6 bases). Germline lookup yields CDR1 MGHRA and CDR2 YSYEKL. CDR3 length equals 17 residues. V lost 1 base to trimming and J lost 9 bases, with 19 bases between them. The CDR3 DNA follows: TGCGCCAGCAGCCAAGGGCCCGAGGACAGAAGAAGTTCACCCCTCCACTTT. This sequence encodes CASSQGPEDRRSSPLHF.

The gene calls are TRBV7-9 and TRBJ2-1, with 7 positions matching TRBD1. Germline CDR1 is SEHNR and CDR2 is FQNEAQ (reference sequence). Germline trimming cut 4 bases from V and 1 base from J; bases unmatched to any gene: 4. There are 15 residues in the CDR3. The CDR3 DNA sequence: TGTGCCAGCAGCTCGGGACAGCTGTCCTACAATGAGCAGTTCTTC. Protein product: CASSSGQLSYNEQFF.

This rearrangement joins TRBV7-6 to TRBJ2-5; D possibly corresponds to TRBD1 (6 bases). Trimming took 2 bases from V and 2 from J, leaving 9 bases between them. Germline V gene sequence: CDR1 SGHVS, CDR2 FNYEAQ. The CDR3 contains 14 residues. The CDR3 region is CASSLPRGQETQYF. Here the CDR3 DNA reads TGTGCCAGCAGCTTACCCAGGGGTCAAGAGACCCAGTACTTC.

Concerning this clonotype itself: This sequence may be a read error, since a much larger clone differs from it by one base. CDR3 DNA sequence: TGTGCCAGCAGTGACTTCAATACGCAGTATTTT. As protein: CASSDFNTQYF. The V and J genes are TRBV12-3 or TRBV12-4 and TRBJ2-3; D is unclear. V lost 5 bases to trimming and J lost 7 bases, with 7 bases between them. The length of the CDR3 is 11 residues.

The CDR3 reads CASSLRGLFEPQHF. CDR3 DNA sequence: TGTGCCAGCAGTCTCAGGGGGCTTTTTGAGCCCCAGCATTTT. The rearrangement joins TRBV28 to TRBJ1-5, with 8 positions matching TRBD1. J lost 8 bases, V lost 5 bases, and 8 bases had no gene match. This CDR3 has 14 residues. The V gene's germline CDR1 is MDHEN and CDR2 SYDVKM.

The rearrangement uses TRBV10-2 and TRBJ1-5; D gene ambiguous. The CDR3 extends over 13 amino acids. Trimming took off 4 bases at V and 7 bases at J, with 11 bases between the two ends. CDR1 and CDR2 (germline): WSHSY, SAAADI. CDR3 amino acids: CASSGVSAQPQHF. CDR3 nucleotide sequence: TGCGCCAGCAGTGGGGTTTCGGCCCAGCCCCAGCATTTT.

This clonotype turned up a few times. The V and J genes are TRBV2 and TRBJ1-6; D remains unclear. CDR3 size: 15 residues. The ends were cut back, 4 bases at V and 7 bases at J, with 14 bases in the middle. Germline values: CDR1 SNHLY, CDR2 FYNNEI. The CDR3 DNA follows: TGTGCCAGCAGTGGTCCCTACGACTTAAATTCACCCCTCCACTTT. It encodes CASSGPYDLNSPLHF.

This clonotype is a singleton in its sample. The V and J genes are TRBV5-6 and TRBJ2-2; 11 bases map to TRBD2. Germline values: CDR1 SGHDT, CDR2 YYEEEE. CDR3 size: 15 residues. With V trimmed by 9 bases and J by 4 bases, 8 bases remained unmatched. The CDR3 DNA reads TGTGCCACCAGTAGACTAGCGGGGACCACCGGGGAGCTGTTTTTT. This codes for CATSRLAGTTGELFF.

The chain recombines TRBV6-5 with TRBJ2-7; 9 bases are a match to TRBD2. The ends lost 7 bases at V and 2 bases at J; junction bases unmatched: 6. The CDR3 spans 14 residues. From germline, CDR1 is MNHEY and CDR2 SVGAGI. This CDR3 is CASIRLADPYEQYF. CDR3 nucleotides: TGTGCCAGCATTCGACTAGCGGATCCCTACGAGCAGTACTTC.

This rearrangement joins TRBV7-9 to TRBJ1-5; D perhaps matches TRBD1 (5 bases). The V gene's germline CDR1 is SEHNR and CDR2 FQNEAQ (reference sequence). V was pared by 7 bases and J by 1 base, with 14 bases between. The CDR3 extends over 15 amino acids. CDR3 sequence: CASTSGTLSNQPQHF. CDR3 nucleotide sequence: TGTGCCAGCACCTCAGGGACCTTAAGCAATCAGCCCCAGCATTTT.